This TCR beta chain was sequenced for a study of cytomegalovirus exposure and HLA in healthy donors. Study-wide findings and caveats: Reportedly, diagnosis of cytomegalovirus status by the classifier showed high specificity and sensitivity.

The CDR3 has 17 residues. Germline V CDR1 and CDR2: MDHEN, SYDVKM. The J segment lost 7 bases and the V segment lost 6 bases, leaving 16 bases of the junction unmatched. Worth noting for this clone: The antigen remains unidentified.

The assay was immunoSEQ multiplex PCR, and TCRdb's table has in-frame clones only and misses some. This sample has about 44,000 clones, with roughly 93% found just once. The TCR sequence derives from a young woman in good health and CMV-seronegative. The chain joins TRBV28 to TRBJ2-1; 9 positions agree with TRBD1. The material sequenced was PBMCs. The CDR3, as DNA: TGTGCCAGCAGCTCTATAGCGCCCGGGACAGGGAGTAATGAGCAGTTCTTC. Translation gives CASSSIAPGTGSNEQFF.